The entry that follows covers one TCR beta chain sequence. The data stem from a study of blood T cell repertoires in COVID-19. Overall study context: Material from acute and convalescent COVID-19 was sourced from the United States, Italy and Spain. From T cells, B-cell-depleted T cells, or PBMCs came the material, which was cDNA or gDNA.

In the original processing: Reference gene primer amplification gave nucleated cell count estimates. Sequencing was performed with immunoSEQ multiplex PCR; in TCRdb, only in-frame clones are kept and a portion is missing. V and J calls and clone size are copied from that table; D and trimming were computed from the DNA. The sample consists of about 320,000 clones, around 88% of them appearing once. Trimming stripped 2 bases from V and 2 bases from J, with 6 bases between. The CDR3 contains 13 residues. This clonotype was sampled from a woman aged 50 to 60 with acute or convalescent COVID-19. The specimen was peripheral blood. This chain uses TRBV12-3 or TRBV12-4 with TRBJ1-2; the D is unclear. Here the CDR3 DNA reads TGTGCCAGCAGTTTAAGAGGGAACTATGGCTACACCTTC. It is translated as CASSLRGNYGYTF.